The 30 T cell receptor beta chains presented below share a single source sample, sequenced in a study of graft-versus-host responses after intestinal transplantation. Data came from immunoSEQ multiplex PCR; TCRdb stores just in-frame clones and leaves some out. The sample includes roughly 46,000 clones, roughly 93% of them seen just once. This specimen was PBMCs, taken around 820 days after a first intestinal transplant, on the day of a second. Receptors were obtained from a human patient who received an intestinal transplant, so some T cells may come from the graft donor.

The J gene is TRBJ2-1, the V gene TRBV7-9; 7 positions agree with TRBD1. Losses at the gene ends were 2 bases for V and 8 bases for J; bases not matched to a gene: 12. Germline CDR1 is SEHNR and CDR2 is FQNEAQ (reference sequence). The CDR3 is made up of 16 amino acids. CDR3 amino acids: CASSLRPVQGTDEQFF. DNA of the CDR3: TGTGCCAGCAGCTTAAGACCCGTACAGGGGACGGATGAGCAGTTCTTC.

The V and J genes are TRBV9 and TRBJ2-3; 8 bases map to TRBD2. Unmatched junction bases numbered 8, after V lost 4 bases and J lost 4 bases. CDR3 length equals 15 residues. Germline V gene data show CDR1 as SGDLS and CDR2 as YYNGEE. Here the CDR3 DNA reads TGTGCCAGCAGCCTCGGGGGGGTGGTGGCAGATACGCAGTATTTT. Encoded protein: CASSLGGVVADTQYF. The variable domain in full, with the rest retrieved from reference TRBV9 and TRBJ2-3, is DSGVTQTPKHLITATGQRVTLRCSPRSGDLSVYWYQQSLDQGLQFLIQYYNGEERAKGNILERFSAQQFPDLHSELNLSSLELGDSALYFCASSLGGVVADTQYFGPGTRLTVL.

Of note for this clone: The same CDR3 can be traced to other DNA sequences in this sample. The chain joins TRBV27 to TRBJ2-3; 8 bases are shared with TRBD1. The length of the CDR3 is 16 residues. The V gene end was trimmed by 3 bases and the J gene end by 0 bases; junction bases not matched to a gene: 5. The germline CDR1 and CDR2 sequences are MNHEY and SMNVEV (reference sequence). CDR3 protein: CASSLGTGFSTDTQYF. DNA for the CDR3: TGTGCCAGCAGTTTGGGGACAGGCTTTAGCACAGATACGCAGTATTTT.

This rearrangement joins TRBV27 to TRBJ2-1, with unresolved D. Deletions cut 8 bases from V and 9 bases from J, with 11 bases between. CDR3 length: 11 residues. The V gene's germline CDR1 is MNHEY and CDR2 SMNVEV (reference sequence). DNA for the CDR3: TGTGCCAGCCGAGCACGTAGTGAGCAGTTCTTC. Amino acids: CASRARSEQFF.

This sequence joins TRBV7-8 and TRBJ2-7; D perhaps matches TRBD2 (5 bases). V lost 1 base and J 3 bases, leaving 10 bases between the germline ends. CDR1 is SGHVS, CDR2 FQNEAQ, per germline. CDR3 length equals 14 residues. CDR3 coding DNA: TGTGCCAGCAGCTTAGTGGCAGCGGTCTACGAGCAGTACTTC. Translated, it gives CASSLVAAVYEQYF. The full variable domain, in which reference TRBV7-8 and TRBJ2-7 provide the parts outside the CDR3, is GAGVSQSPRYKVAKRGQDVALRCDPISGHVSLFWYQQALGQGPEFLTYFQNEAQLDKSGLPSDRFFAERPEGSVSTLKIQRTQQEDSAVYLCASSLVAAVYEQYFGPGTRLTVT.

The chain recombines TRBV28 with TRBJ2-3; 9 nucleotides agree with TRBD1. The V segment lost 4 bases and the J segment 0 bases; nucleotides outside the gene matches: 11. This CDR3 contains 18 residues. CDR1 and CDR2 from the germline V gene are MDHEN and SYDVKM. The chain's CDR3 is CASSSGQGFSTSTDTQYF. In nucleotides, the CDR3 is TGTGCCAGCAGTTCAGGACAGGGGTTTAGCACTAGCACAGATACGCAGTATTTT.

This rearrangement joins TRBV4-1 to TRBJ2-7; 7 positions agree with TRBD2. CDR1 is MGHRA and CDR2 is YSYEKL in the germline V gene. J gave up 5 bases and V 3 bases, and 16 bases lay outside the gene matches. CDR3 size: 17 residues. CDR3 DNA sequence: TGCGCCAGCAGCCATCTGGGACTACCATTCGGAGGAAACGAGCAGTACTTC. Protein: CASSHLGLPFGGNEQYF.

The chain is built from TRBV7-9 and TRBJ2-3; D is unclear. Germline lookup yields CDR1 SEHNR and CDR2 FQNEAQ (reference sequence). This CDR3 comprises 14 residues. V lost 4 bases, J lost 0 bases, and 8 bases lay in between. CDR3 nucleotides: TGTGCCAGCAGCTCCGACGGTAGCACAGATACGCAGTATTTT. Protein sequence: CASSSDGSTDTQYF.

The CDR3 nucleotides are TGTGCCAGCAGCGTTCAGGGAAATCGGGACGAGCAGTACTTC. It specifies CASSVQGNRDEQYF. The chain couples TRBV9 to TRBJ2-7; D may be TRBD1 (5 bases). The CDR3 length is 14 residues. V gave up 2 bases and J gave up 5 bases, with 14 bases separating them. Germline CDR1 SGDLS, CDR2 YYNGEE.

V and J are TRBV9 and TRBJ1-4; 7 nucleotides align to TRBD1. V shed 3 bases, J shed 8 bases, and the junction held 4 bases outside the gene matches. This CDR3 comprises 13 residues. Germline CDR1 is SGDLS and CDR2 is YYNGEE. DNA for the CDR3: TGTGCCAGCAGCGGGACAGGAACCGAAAAACTGTTTTTT. Its protein product is CASSGTGTEKLFF.

This chain connects TRBV5-1 to TRBJ2-1; the D call may be TRBD1 or TRBD2 (5 bases each). The CDR3 length is 15 residues. Germline assignment: CDR1 SGHRS and CDR2 YFSETQ. The germline V and J ends were trimmed by 4 bases and 5 bases, with 16 bases remaining between them. The DNA of the CDR3 is TGCGCCAGCAGCCCGGGACCAGAAGCCCACAATGAGCAGTTCTTC. Protein sequence: CASSPGPEAHNEQFF.

V is TRBV19 and J is TRBJ2-1, with 7 bases fitting TRBD2. The CDR3 has 15 amino acids. Trimming took 8 bases from V and 7 from J; bases not matched to a gene: 14. CDR1 is LNHDA, CDR2 SQIVND, per germline (reference sequence). Here the CDR3 DNA reads TGTGCCAGTTCCCTGGTTAGGACTAGTAGGAATGAGCAGTTCTTC. This gives the protein CASSLVRTSRNEQFF. Filled out from reference TRBV19 and TRBJ2-1, the complete variable domain reads DGGITQSPKYLFRKEGQNVTLSCEQNLNHDAMYWYRQDPGQGLRLIYYSQIVNDFQKGDIAEGYSVSREKKESFPLTVTSAQKNPTAFYLCASSLVRTSRNEQFFGPGTRLTVL.

For this clone: At one of its ends the junction is not consistent with the germline gene, which may arise from a read error. Other DNA sequences within the sample encode an identical CDR3. The rearrangement uses TRBV6-6 and TRBJ2-3, with a tentative D call TRBD2 (5 bases). Germline-derived CDR1 and CDR2 are MNHNY and SVGAGI (reference sequence). The CDR3 contains 14 residues. In DNA form, the CDR3 reads TGTGCCAGCACCCCCACTCCTAGCACGGATACGCAGTATTTT. It encodes CASTPTPSTDTQYF.

DNA of the CDR3: TGTGCCACCAAATGGTCAGGGTTTAGCTCTGGAAACACCATATATTTT. It yields the protein CATKWSGFSSGNTIYF. The V and J genes are TRBV28 and TRBJ1-3; D may be TRBD1 (5 bases). Germline V CDR1 and CDR2: MDHEN, SYDVKM. The V end lost 10 bases, the J end lost 0 bases, and 19 bases lay between the germline ends. The CDR3 covers 16 residues.

The V and J genes are TRBV4-1 and TRBJ2-3, with D perhaps TRBD2 (6 bases). The germline V and J ends were trimmed by 1 base and 0 bases, with 8 bases remaining between them. The CDR3 runs 15 residues. CDR1 is MGHRA, CDR2 YSYEKL, per germline. CDR3 amino acids: CASSQGTISTDTQYF. CDR3 nucleotides: TGCGCCAGCAGCCAAGGGACTATCAGCACAGATACGCAGTATTTT.

The chain joins TRBV28 to TRBJ2-4; perhaps TRBD2 as D (5 bases). The germline V and J ends were trimmed by 6 bases and 0 bases, with 18 bases remaining between them. Germline-derived CDR1 and CDR2 are MDHEN and SYDVKM. The CDR3 runs 17 residues. CDR3 bases: TGTGCCAGCAGCCGTGTTGACGGGGTTCTAGCCAAAAACATTCAGTACTTC. Encoded protein: CASSRVDGVLAKNIQYF.

The chain employs TRBV7-3 and TRBJ1-1; D uncertain. Germline V gene sequence: CDR1 SGHTA, CDR2 FQGTGA. Trimming left V 3 bases short and J 0 bases short, with 5 bases between. The CDR3 extends over 13 amino acids. The CDR3 spells CASSLSMNTEAFF. Here the CDR3 DNA reads TGTGCCAGCAGCTTGTCCATGAACACTGAAGCTTTCTTT. Filled out from reference TRBV7-3 and TRBJ1-1, the complete variable domain reads GAGVSQTPSNKVTEKGKYVELRCDPISGHTALYWYRQSLGQGPEFLIYFQGTGAADDSGLPNDRFFAVRPEGSVSTLKIQRTERGDSAVYLCASSLSMNTEAFFGQGTRLTVV.

The chain recombines TRBV6-5 with TRBJ2-1, with D perhaps TRBD1 or TRBD2 (5 bases each). Trimming removed 5 bases at V and 3 bases at J, with 14 bases between. Per germline, CDR1 MNHEY and CDR2 SVGAGI. CDR3 length: 15 amino acids. CDR3 nucleotide sequence: TGTGCCAGCAGTGCGACCGGGGACCTCTACAATGAGCAGTTCTTC. It translates to CASSATGDLYNEQFF.

The J gene is TRBJ2-3, the V gene TRBV4-1, with D perhaps TRBD1 (5 bases). The germline V and J ends were trimmed by 1 base and 4 bases, with 12 bases remaining between them. Germline loops: CDR1 MGHRA, CDR2 YSYEKL. The CDR3 length is 15 residues. CDR3 amino acids: CASSQVGIRADTQYF. The CDR3 bases are TGCGCCAGCAGCCAAGTTGGGATCAGGGCAGATACGCAGTATTTT.

The rearrangement links TRBV9 to TRBJ2-3; D uncertain. With 4 bases removed from V and 2 bases from J, the gap between germline ends came to 11 bases. CDR1 and CDR2 (germline): SGDLS, YYNGEE. The CDR3 contains 14 residues. CDR3 loop: CASSTRMSTDTQYF. The DNA of the CDR3 is TGTGCCAGCAGCACCCGGATGTCCACAGATACGCAGTATTTT.

The chain is built from TRBV28 and TRBJ1-5; TRBD1 is a possible D gene (5 bases). The CDR3 runs to 16 residues. Trimming left V 4 bases short and J 5 bases short, with 18 bases between. Germline CDR1 and CDR2: MDHEN and SYDVKM. Written as DNA, the CDR3 is TGTGCCAGCAGTTCCGCCCTTCGGGGCTGGGATCAGCCCCAGCATTTT. Translated: CASSSALRGWDQPQHF.

The V gene is TRBV6-5, the J gene TRBJ2-7; D unresolved. V gave up 3 bases and J gave up 0 bases, with 9 bases separating them. The CDR3 is made up of 14 amino acids. In germline, CDR1 is MNHEY, CDR2 SVGAGI. CDR3 in amino acids: CASSYRAGSYEQYF. CDR3 DNA sequence: TGTGCCAGCAGTTATAGGGCAGGCTCCTACGAGCAGTACTTC.

V is TRBV9 and J is TRBJ1-3, with TRBD1 matching 7 bases. Germline trimming cut 2 bases from V and 3 bases from J; bases unmatched to any gene: 2. CDR3 length: 14 residues. From germline, CDR1 is SGDLS and CDR2 YYNGEE. The CDR3 sequence is CASSVTGDGNTIYF. The DNA of the CDR3 is TGTGCCAGCAGCGTTACAGGGGATGGAAACACCATATATTTT.

The genes are TRBV10-2 and TRBJ2-3, with 11 bases lining up with TRBD2. Looked up from germline, CDR1 is WSHSY and CDR2 is SAAADI. Losses at the gene ends were 6 bases for V and 5 bases for J; bases not matched to a gene: 7. CDR3 length equals 15 residues. The DNA for the CDR3 is TGCGCCAGCAGGGTAGCGGGAGGGTCAGGAGATACGCAGTATTTT. This codes for CASRVAGGSGDTQYF.

The V gene is TRBV7-8, the J gene TRBJ1-4, with D hard to call. This CDR3 comprises 12 residues. V was shortened by 1 base and J by 8 bases, with 5 bases between the two germline ends. Germline lookup yields CDR1 SGHVS and CDR2 FQNEAQ. The CDR3 DNA reads TGTGCCAGCAGCTTAGTAGCGGAAAAACTGTTTTTT. It translates to CASSLVAEKLFF.

This clone appeared a single time. V gene TRBV30 combines with J gene TRBJ2-2, with TRBD2 as a possible D gene (5 bases). V was shortened by 2 bases and J by 6 bases, with 7 bases between the two germline ends. Germline V lookup: CDR1 GTSNPN, CDR2 SVGIG (reference sequence). CDR3 size: 12 residues. This CDR3 reads CAWSRGSGELFF. Here the CDR3 DNA reads TGTGCCTGGAGTAGAGGGTCCGGGGAGCTGTTTTTT.

The chain employs TRBV19 and TRBJ2-7, with D perhaps matching TRBD2 (5 bases). Germline CDR1 and CDR2: LNHDA and SQIVND (reference sequence). Between the trimmed V and J ends, which lost 8 bases and 7 bases, there was a span of 15 bases. The CDR3 is made up of 12 amino acids. The CDR3 loop reads CASGPPRREQYF. DNA for the CDR3: TGTGCCAGTGGCCCACCTCGGAGGGAGCAGTACTTC. The full variable domain, in which reference TRBV19 and TRBJ2-7 provide the parts outside the CDR3, is DGGITQSPKYLFRKEGQNVTLSCEQNLNHDAMYWYRQDPGQGLRLIYYSQIVNDFQKGDIAEGYSVSREKKESFPLTVTSAQKNPTAFYLCASGPPRREQYFGPGTRLTVT.

The chain employs TRBV27 and TRBJ1-4; 9 bases are a match to TRBD1. Germline V gene lookup returns CDR1 MNHEY and CDR2 SMNVEV (reference sequence). The CDR3 extends over 15 amino acids. V trimming: 3 bases; J trimming: 8 bases; junction bases outside the gene matches: 7. In DNA, the CDR3 is TGTGCCAGCAGTTTGAGGGACAGGGTAGGGGAAAAACTGTTTTTT. This translates into CASSLRDRVGEKLFF.

V usage is TRBV27 and J usage is TRBJ2-7; 11 bases are a match to TRBD2. This CDR3 region has 15 residues. The germline CDR1 and CDR2 sequences are MNHEY and SMNVEV (reference sequence). The junction had 8 bases not matched to a gene; V was cut back by 6 bases and J by 4 bases. DNA of the CDR3: TGTGCCAGCAGCTGGGCCGGGACTAGCGGTTACGAGCAGTACTTC. Amino acids: CASSWAGTSGYEQYF.

This chain uses TRBV15 with TRBJ2-7; D is unclear. Looked up from germline, CDR1 is LNHNV and CDR2 is YYDKDF (reference sequence). Deletions cut 3 bases from V and 2 bases from J, with 14 bases between. The length of the CDR3 is 15 residues. The CDR3 DNA follows: TGTGCCACCAGCAGGATGGGTACCCACACCTACGAGCAGTACTTC. Translated: CATSRMGTHTYEQYF.